This T cell receptor (beta chain) was observed in a study of identical twins. Unique molecular identifiers were present on the cDNA, which also gained a universal primer site by template switching. TCRdb reprocessed the 5' RACE reads via MiXCR and lists one record per CDR3 protein. The sample includes hundreds of thousands of distinct CDR3 sequences, around 8.3% of them seen just once. This same sample was also part of a study on yellow fever vaccine responses in identical twins.

The TCR originated in a woman younger than 35 in good health. Input material: PBMCs.

CDR3 bases: TGTGCCGGCCGGGGAGCGGGATTAGGTGAGCAGTTCTTC. This encodes CAGRGAGLGEQFF. V usage is TRBV7-9 and J usage is TRBJ2-1, with 7 bases aligning to TRBD2. The V gene's germline CDR1 is SEHNR and CDR2 FQNEAQ (reference sequence). This CDR3 comprises 13 residues. Trimming cost V 11 bases and J 9 bases; bases outside gene matches: 13.